This T cell receptor (beta chain) originates from a study of blood T cells in healthy people across ages (dated by TCRdb to the mid-2010s). Background on the whole study: Template switching captured roughly one uniquely barcoded TCR beta cDNA molecule per two T cells in model experiments. To track age-related changes in TCR beta repertoire diversity, the study relied on deep sequencing normalized with unique cDNA molecular identifiers. Donors were grouped into four age groups: young (average approximately 15 years), middle-aged (about 38), aged (62) and long-lived (approximately 75). To avoid experimental bias, donors of different ages were randomly spread across the sequencing lanes. Two additional independent replicas of 1 million unique cDNA reads from the same blood draw were analyzed for two donors (one aged 18 to 29 and one aged 80 or older).

Donors were 35 to 40 systemically healthy Caucasian individuals from Russia aged roughly 6 to 95 years. Each donor gave about 9.8 milliliters of peripheral blood, drawn into EDTA-treated Vacutainer tubes. Ficoll-Paque density-gradient centrifugation was used to isolate PBMCs, with at least 7 million obtained per sample. Trizol reagent was used to extract total RNA from the PBMCs, yielding at least 5.5 micrograms per sample. For every donor, an aliquot of PBMCs went through flow cytometry to measure the percentages of naive CD45RAhigh/CD27high T cells. This clonotype occurred a few times. Its antigen is currently not known. No per-base quality is available; no much larger clone lies one base away. The library relied on 5' RACE. TCRdb records Illumina HiSeq 2500 as the sequencer. A second about 7 to 12 cycle PCR used a sample-barcoded 5' primer and a J-beta primer mix. A unique molecular identifier was introduced onto each TCR beta cDNA molecule by a template-switch 5' adaptor carrying 12 random nucleotides. At least 2.5 million CDR3-containing paired-end reads were obtained from each sample. The Mint cDNA synthesis kit, primed by a TRBC-specific oligonucleotide, was used to synthesize first-strand cDNA from all RNA. Following uracil-DNA glycosylase treatment, a first 18-cycle PCR with universal primers M1SS and BC2_uni_R was performed on all cDNA. The study's own analysis went as follows. For normalization, 1 million high-quality reads were randomly selected from each sample, with every read carrying a distinct molecular identifier. Instead of being binned into consensus sequences, reads that shared molecular identifiers were thrown out. CDR3 identification, clonotype clustering and error correction used MiTCR with a Q25 quality threshold and the strictest error-elimination algorithm. A nonparametric unseen species model with Euler transformation was used to estimate lower-bound total TCR beta diversity. TCRdb took the public reads, trimmed them with fastp at Q25, ran MiXCR for clone calling and kept in-frame beta chains. Every CDR3 protein is listed once, alongside the most common genes and DNA of its rows. In this record, the V and J calls reflect TCRdb's handling and not the investigators' own analysis. Recorded for this sample are hundreds of thousands of distinct CDR3 sequences; more than 45% of them occurred a single time. Clones ranked in the top ten supply about 13% of the sample.

What the authors observed across the whole study: Compared with the aged group, more naive CD4+ T cells, fewer expanded clones and increased TCR diversity were shown by the long-lived group, suggesting age selection. Because donor CMV infection status was unknown, age-related changes in expanded clonotypes were potentially confounded. Bulk unsorted PBMC profiling prevented conclusive comparison of naive and antigen-experienced compartments. Estimates of total diversity from one million sequenced T cells were regarded as lower bounds and underestimates. Observed TCR beta diversity per million T cells fell roughly linearly with age, and a significant reduction was already apparent by age roughly 40. The percentage of naive T cells measured by flow cytometry correlated strongly with observed TCR beta diversity.

This clonotype was sampled from a woman older than 75 in good health. What was sequenced was blood.

The CDR3 protein is CASSARTGSTGELFF. Read as DNA, the sequence is TGTGCCAGCAGTGCAAGGACGGGGAGCACCGGGGAGCTGTTTTTT. The rearranged chain carries TRBV27 and TRBJ2-2; matching of 5 bases hints at TRBD2 as the D gene. Per the germline V gene (reference sequence), MNHEY is the CDR1 and SMNVEV is the CDR2. V sheds 5 bases and J sheds 4 bases, leaving 14 bases between their ends. The CDR3 contains 15 residues, cysteine and phenylalanine counted. Only the CDR3 portion is preserved as DNA: 45 bases, with reading frame beginning at the first base.